These 19 T cell receptor beta chains came from one sample sequenced in a study of T-cell reconstitution after alpha-beta-depleted transplantation in children. Preparing the TCRbeta library involved the use of unique molecular identifiers. TCRdb ran MiXCR on the PCR reads and lists one entry per CDR3 protein. The sample records 490,000 or so distinct CDR3 sequences, roughly 10% being singletons. Sequenced here: PBMCs, sampled before TCRalphabeta/CD19-depleted stem cell transplant. The receptor source for this set is a child aged 2 to 15 with inherited bone marrow failure, due to receive a stem cell transplant.

The V gene is TRBV10-2, the J gene TRBJ2-7, with D possibly being TRBD2 (5 bases). CDR3 length: 14 amino acids. V was cut by 4 bases and J by 0 bases, with 10 bases left in between. Germline V gene data show CDR1 as WSHSY and CDR2 as SAAADI. CDR3 nucleotide sequence: TGCGCCAGCAGTGGTCTAGCCTACTCCTACGAGCAGTACTTC. It translates to CASSGLAYSYEQYF.

This clonotype was recorded a few times. The chain joins TRBV12-3 or TRBV12-4 to TRBJ1-2; D not certain. This CDR3 has 14 residues. V was cut by 1 base and J by 7 bases, with 13 bases left in between. The CDR3 here is CASSLGRPTGGYTF. The DNA of the CDR3 is TGTGCCAGCAGTTTAGGGCGACCGACGGGTGGCTACACCTTC.

Of note for this clonotype: A much larger clone differs by one base, so this may be a read error. The CDR3 protein is CASSPLGVVTCQETQYF. The CDR3 coding sequence is TGTGCCAGCAGCCCCCTTGGAGTCGTAACGTGCCAAGAGACCCAGTACTTC. The chain links TRBV7-2 to TRBJ2-5; D uncertain. This CDR3 has 17 amino acids. CDR1 is SGHTA and CDR2 is FQGNSA in the germline V gene. The germline V and J ends were trimmed by 5 bases and 1 base, with 20 bases remaining between them.

Of note for this clonotype: This may arise from a read error, as a much more abundant clone is one base away. V and J are TRBV7-9 and TRBJ2-1; weak D call: TRBD1 (5 bases). Germline values: CDR1 SEHNR, CDR2 FQNEAQ (reference sequence). V dropped 9 bases and J dropped 0 bases, with 15 bases sitting between them. This CDR3 region has 15 residues. This CDR3 is CASGAIRNSYNEQFF. Written as DNA, the CDR3 is TGTGCCAGTGGGGCTATCCGAAACTCCTACAATGAGCAGTTCTTC.

In its sample, this clonotype was seen many times. The gene calls are TRBV28 and TRBJ1-2; D unresolved. In germline, CDR1 is MDHEN, CDR2 SYDVKM. Trimming shortened V by 1 base and J by 4 bases, and 16 bases separated the two germline ends. This CDR3 comprises 16 residues. The CDR3 spells CASSLYEGGTTYGYTF. The CDR3 DNA is TGTGCCAGCAGTTTATATGAGGGTGGCACCACCTATGGCTACACCTTC.

This clonotype occurred a few times. The chain uses TRBV6-1 and TRBJ2-5; no reliable D call. CDR1 and CDR2 (germline): MNHNS, SASEGT. The CDR3 runs to 15 residues. The V and J ends lost 5 bases and 2 bases respectively, with 15 bases between them. In nucleotides, the CDR3 is TGTGCCAGCAGTAGTGTCTGGACCCATCAAGAGACCCAGTACTTC. This encodes CASSSVWTHQETQYF.

In this sample, this clonotype turned up many times. The chain couples TRBV4-2 to TRBJ1-5, with TRBD1 identical over 7 bases. This CDR3 has 17 amino acids. Germline trimming cut 0 bases from V and 1 base from J; bases unmatched to any gene: 6. Germline CDR1 LGHNA, CDR2 YNFKEQ. CDR3 DNA: TGTGCCAGCAGCCAAGACCCTAACAGGGGAAGCAATCAGCCCCAGCATTTT. Translating it yields CASSQDPNRGSNQPQHF.

Many counts were recorded for this clonotype. V is TRBV6-1 and J is TRBJ2-7; 8 bases agree with TRBD1. This CDR3 region has 17 residues. Trimming at V came to 1 base and at J to 5 bases, leaving 13 bases not matched to a gene. CDR1 is MNHNS and CDR2 is SASEGT in the germline V gene. The CDR3 bases are TGTGCCAGCAGTGAAGTTTTTGAGACAGGGGTTGTGAACGAGCAGTACTTC. Translation: CASSEVFETGVVNEQYF.

CDR3 sequence (DNA): TGTGCCTGGAGTGTTGGAACAGGAATCTCCTACGAGCAGTACTTC. This translates into CAWSVGTGISYEQYF. The chain links TRBV30 to TRBJ2-7, with D possibly being TRBD1 (5 bases). CDR3 size: 15 residues. V dropped 0 bases and J dropped 0 bases, with 12 bases sitting between them. CDR1 is GTSNPN, CDR2 SVGIG, per germline (reference sequence).

This clonotype has more than one count but fewer than ten. This chain connects TRBV7-2 to TRBJ1-6; possible D gene TRBD1, 5 bases. The CDR3 consists of 14 residues. Trimming left V 6 bases short and J 5 bases short, with 11 bases between. Germline loops: CDR1 SGHTA, CDR2 FQGNSA. The chain's CDR3 is CASRPDSDNSPLHF. The CDR3 DNA sequence: TGTGCCAGCAGACCCGACAGTGATAATTCACCCCTCCACTTT. The full variable domain, with the rest looked up from reference TRBV7-2 and TRBJ1-6, is GAGVSQSPSNKVTEKGKDVELRCDPISGHTALYWYRQSLGQGLEFLIYFQGNSAPDKSGLPSDRFSAERTGGSVSTLTIQRTQQEDSAVYLCASRPDSDNSPLHFGNGTRLTVT.

The sample holds many counts of this clonotype. V gene TRBV5-1 combines with J gene TRBJ2-1; TRBD2 agrees at 7 bases. This CDR3 has 13 amino acids. Germline assignment: CDR1 SGHRS and CDR2 YFSETQ. The J segment lost 8 bases and the V segment lost 2 bases, leaving 4 bases of the junction unmatched. The CDR3 reads CASSFTSDYEQFF. CDR3 DNA sequence: TGCGCCAGCAGCTTCACTAGCGACTATGAGCAGTTCTTC.

This clonotype was observed many times. V is TRBV14 and J is TRBJ2-3; a possible D gene is TRBD1 (5 bases). Germline-derived CDR1 and CDR2 are SGHDN and FVKESK. The CDR3 length is 17 residues. Trimming removed 0 bases at V and 1 base at J, with 14 bases between. The CDR3 DNA reads TGTGCCAGCAGCCAAGATAGGGGCCGCGGCGGCACAGATACGCAGTATTTT. Protein: CASSQDRGRGGTDTQYF.

The V and J genes are TRBV29-1 and TRBJ2-2; 7 nucleotides agree with TRBD2. The CDR3 loop spans 14 amino acids. Germline V lookup: CDR1 SQVTM, CDR2 ANQGSEA. Losses at the gene ends were 0 bases for V and 7 bases for J; bases not matched to a gene: 5. DNA for the CDR3: TGCAGCGTTGAAGATGGGGGAGGGAGCGGGGAGCTGTTTTTT. This translates into CSVEDGGGSGELFF.

This clonotype was observed a few times. The gene calls are TRBV30 and TRBJ2-3, with D possibly being TRBD1 (5 bases). This CDR3 has 12 residues. The germline CDR1 and CDR2 sequences are GTSNPN and SVGIG (reference sequence). V shed 7 bases and J shed 1 base, with 9 bases lying between them. CDR3 in DNA: TGTGCCTCCCAAGGGGGCACAGATACGCAGTATTTT. Translating it yields CASQGGTDTQYF.

This clonotype was recorded many times. The chain couples TRBV4-2 to TRBJ1-5; 7 bases are a match to TRBD1. The CDR3 is 14 residues long. The V gene's germline CDR1 is LGHNA and CDR2 YNFKEQ. V shed 2 bases, J shed 7 bases, and the junction held 5 bases outside the gene matches. CDR3 protein: CASSQKDRDQPQHF. CDR3 coding DNA: TGTGCCAGCAGCCAAAAAGACAGGGACCAGCCCCAGCATTTT.

This clonotype was seen at least ten times. The V gene is TRBV2, the J gene TRBJ2-7, with 9 bases that match TRBD2. There are 17 residues in the CDR3. Germline V gene data show CDR1 as SNHLY and CDR2 as FYNNEI. Germline trimming cut 4 bases from V and 4 bases from J; bases unmatched to any gene: 14. The CDR3 bases are TGTGCCAGCAGTGTAGCTCCAGATCTAGCGGGATATTACGAGCAGTACTTC. This encodes CASSVAPDLAGYYEQYF.

This clonotype was counted a single time. This may be a read error, as it is one base from a much larger clone. The chain combines TRBV29-1 with TRBJ2-7, with 10 bases lining up with TRBD1. The CDR3 consists of 14 residues. CDR1 SQVTM and CDR2 ANQGSEA come from the germline V gene. Trimming at V came to 7 bases and at J to 4 bases, leaving 10 bases not matched to a gene. CDR3 in amino acids: CSACYRDRGYEQYF. The DNA for the CDR3 is TGCAGCGCCTGCTACCGGGACAGGGGATACGAGCAGTACTTC.

Ten or more counts support this clonotype. This chain uses TRBV5-1 with TRBJ2-2; 8 bases match TRBD2. Per germline, CDR1 SGHRS and CDR2 YFSETQ. V was clipped by 3 bases and J by 7 bases; unmatched bases: 14. The CDR3 is made up of 17 amino acids. This CDR3 reads CASSSTGGAAFGGELFF. Here the CDR3 DNA reads TGCGCCAGCAGCTCCACGGGGGGGGCCGCTTTCGGCGGGGAGCTGTTTTTT.

This clonotype appeared many times. This chain uses TRBV12-3 or TRBV12-4 with TRBJ1-1, with 8 bases aligning to TRBD1. This CDR3 spans 12 amino acids. V was pared by 6 bases and J by 11 bases, with 8 bases of the junction left unmatched. This CDR3 reads CASRDRAGGAFF. DNA for the CDR3: TGTGCCAGCAGGGATCGGGCAGGGGGCGCTTTCTTT.